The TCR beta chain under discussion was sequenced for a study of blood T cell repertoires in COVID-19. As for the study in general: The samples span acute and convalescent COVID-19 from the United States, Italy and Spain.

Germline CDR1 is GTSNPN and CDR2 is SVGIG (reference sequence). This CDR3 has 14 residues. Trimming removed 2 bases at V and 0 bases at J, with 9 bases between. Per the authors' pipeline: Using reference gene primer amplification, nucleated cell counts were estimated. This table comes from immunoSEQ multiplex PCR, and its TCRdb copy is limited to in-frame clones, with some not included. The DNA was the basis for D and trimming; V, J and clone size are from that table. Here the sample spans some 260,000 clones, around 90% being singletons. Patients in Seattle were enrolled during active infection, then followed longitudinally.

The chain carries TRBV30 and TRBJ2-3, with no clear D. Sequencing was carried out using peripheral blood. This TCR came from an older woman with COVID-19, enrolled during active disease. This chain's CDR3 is CAWSSGSSTDTQYF. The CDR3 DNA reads TGTGCCTGGAGTTCAGGTTCTAGCACAGATACGCAGTATTTT.